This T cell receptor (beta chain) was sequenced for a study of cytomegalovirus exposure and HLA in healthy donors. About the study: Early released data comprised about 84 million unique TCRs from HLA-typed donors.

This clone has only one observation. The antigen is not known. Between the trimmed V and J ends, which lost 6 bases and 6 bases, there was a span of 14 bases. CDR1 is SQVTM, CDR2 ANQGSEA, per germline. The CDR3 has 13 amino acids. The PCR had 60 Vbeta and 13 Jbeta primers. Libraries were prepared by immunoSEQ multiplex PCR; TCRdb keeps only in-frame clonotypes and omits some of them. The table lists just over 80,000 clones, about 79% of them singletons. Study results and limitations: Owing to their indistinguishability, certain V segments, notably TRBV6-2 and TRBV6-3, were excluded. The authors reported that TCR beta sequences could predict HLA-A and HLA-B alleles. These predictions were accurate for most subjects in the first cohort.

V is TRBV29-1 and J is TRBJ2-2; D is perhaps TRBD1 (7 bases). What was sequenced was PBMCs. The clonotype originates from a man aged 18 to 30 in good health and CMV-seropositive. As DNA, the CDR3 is TGCAGCGTGGAGGGGGCCCCTGCCGGGGAGCTGTTTTTT. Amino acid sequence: CSVEGAPAGELFF.